This entry is about one T cell receptor (beta chain). Its recognized antigen is unknown. No quality values exist for individual bases; no much larger clone is one base distant. The data were obtained in a study of blood T cell repertoires in COVID-19 (dated by TCRdb to about 2020). About the investigation overall: Samples from collaborators originated in the United States, Italy and Spain and spanned both the acute and convalescent phases of COVID-19. The material from the prospective study consisted of cDNA or gDNA derived from T cells, B-cell-depleted T cells, or PBMCs. Samples came from the ongoing ImmuneRACE study (first 160 participants) plus 1,254 subjects from 6 global collaborators. Deeply sampled blood TCRbeta repertoires from subjects exposed to, actively infected with, or recovered from COVID-19 were included in the dataset. Sample metadata almost always included a de-identified subject ID, COVID-19 status, age in years and sex. Where available, HLA class I and class II types were taken from metadata supplied by the sample provider and were not determined by assay-based typing. The repertoires were released in a freely available public database meant as a resource for research on the immune response to SARS-CoV-2.

The immunoSEQ Assay, a bias-controlled multiplex PCR, was used to amplify TCRbeta CDR3 regions from genomic DNA. Per the authors' processing: The number of nucleated cells in each sample was estimated by amplification of reference gene primers within the assay. To quantify the absolute abundance of each unique TCRbeta CDR3 rearrangement, sequence reads were collapsed and filtered. For each sample, productive Simpson clonality was calculated as the square root of Simpson's diversity index across productive rearrangements. The table was pulled from immuneACCESS by TCRdb, which kept in-frame rearrangements only. Such tables lose some clones; where checked, under half of the loss comes from unresolved V genes, and the rest has no known cause. V and J calls plus clone size are reproduced from that table; the DNA served to infer D and trimming. In this sample the table shows about 320,000 clones, around 88% of which occur a single time. About 1.6% of the sample is taken by the ten largest.

From a lookup of the germline V gene (reference sequence), CDR1 and CDR2 are GTSNPN and SVGIG. The CDR3 runs 13 amino acids, cysteine and phenylalanine included. Only CDR3 DNA is held: 39 bases, read in frame from base 1. Trimming removed 8 bases from V and 2 bases from J; the gene matches leave 7 bases unexplained. Overall study results and their limits: How much clinical and demographic metadata was included differed by source and by participant, and the metadata was provided uncurated.

Whole blood was collected in K2EDTA tubes by collaborating institutions according to the institutions' own protocols. For TCRbeta analysis, collaborators shipped samples as frozen whole blood, isolated PBMCs, or DNA extracted from either of those sample types. This clonotype was sampled from a woman between 50 and 59 years old with acute or convalescent COVID-19. The V and J genes are TRBV30 and TRBJ2-5; TRBD2 aligns with 8 central bases. Sample: peripheral blood. The DNA sequence reads TGTGCCGGGCTTCGCGGGGGGCAAGAGACCCAGTACTTC. Translation gives CAGLRGGQETQYF.